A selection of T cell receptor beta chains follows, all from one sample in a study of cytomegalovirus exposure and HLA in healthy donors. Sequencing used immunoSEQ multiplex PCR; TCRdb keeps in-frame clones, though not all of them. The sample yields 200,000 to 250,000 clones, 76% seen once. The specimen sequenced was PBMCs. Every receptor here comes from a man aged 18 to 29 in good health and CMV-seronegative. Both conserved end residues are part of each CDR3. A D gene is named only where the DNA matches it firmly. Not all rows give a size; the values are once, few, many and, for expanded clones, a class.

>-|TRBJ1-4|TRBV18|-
CASAFAQVEKLFF
TGTGCCAGCGCATTCGCACAGGTCGAAAAACTGTTTTTT
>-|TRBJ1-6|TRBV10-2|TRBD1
CASRAGGNSPLHF
TGCGCCAGCAGGGCAGGGGGAAATTCACCCCTCCACTTT
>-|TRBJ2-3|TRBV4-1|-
CASGPWEADTQYF
TGCGCCAGCGGTCCCTGGGAGGCAGATACGCAGTATTTT
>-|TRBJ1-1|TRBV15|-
CATNALGAYTEAFF
TGTGCCACCAATGCCCTAGGGGCGTACACTGAAGCTTTCTTT
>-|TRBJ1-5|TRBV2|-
CACGRESNQPQHF
TGTGCCTGTGGCAGGGAAAGCAATCAGCCCCAGCATTTT
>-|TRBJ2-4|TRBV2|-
CASSLAKNIQYF
TGTGCCAGCAGCCTAGCCAAAAACATTCAGTACTTC
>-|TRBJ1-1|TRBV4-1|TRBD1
CASSQSQGVYVTEAFF
TGCGCCAGCAGCCAATCCCAGGGGGTTTATGTGACTGAAGCTTTCTTT
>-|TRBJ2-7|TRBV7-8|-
CASSLFGRTVDEQYF
TGTGCCAGCAGCTTATTCGGAAGGACAGTCGACGAGCAGTACTTC
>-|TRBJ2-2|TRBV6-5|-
CASSYSLTDNTGELFF
TGTGCCAGCAGTTACTCGCTAACAGACAACACCGGGGAGCTGTTTTTT
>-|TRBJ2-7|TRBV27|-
CASGRVGEQYF
TGTGCCAGCGGCAGGGTGGGCGAGCAGTACTTC
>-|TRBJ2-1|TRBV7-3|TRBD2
CASSFGGTSGGQFF
TGTGCCAGCAGCTTTGGGGGGACTAGCGGGGGACAGTTCTTC
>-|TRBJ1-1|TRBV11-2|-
CASSLSGGHTEAFF
TGTGCCAGCAGCCTGTCCGGGGGGCACACTGAAGCTTTCTTT
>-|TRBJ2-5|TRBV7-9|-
CASSLLDWRTQYF
TGTGCCAGCAGCTTACTAGATTGGAGAACCCAGTACTTC
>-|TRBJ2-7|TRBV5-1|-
CASSLGGDYEQYF
TGCGCCAGCAGCTTGGGCGGAGACTACGAGCAGTACTTC
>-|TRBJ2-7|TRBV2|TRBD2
CASHGLAHHEQYF
TGTGCCAGCCACGGACTAGCGCACCACGAGCAGTACTTC
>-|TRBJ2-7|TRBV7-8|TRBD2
CASSLGLAGDEQYF
TGTGCCAGCAGCTTGGGACTAGCGGGAGACGAGCAGTACTTC
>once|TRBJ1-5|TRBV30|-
CAAGQASNQPQHF
TGTGCCGCTGGGCAGGCTAGCAATCAGCCCCAGCATTTT
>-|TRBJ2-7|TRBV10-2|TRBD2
CASRRYTSGSSSYEQYF
TGCGCCAGCAGGAGGTACACTAGCGGGAGTTCATCCTACGAGCAGTACTTC
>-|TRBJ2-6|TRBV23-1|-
CASSQSNDEPTESSGANVLTF
TGCGCCAGCAGTCAATCAAACGACGAGCCAACGGAGAGCTCTGGGGCCAACGTCCTGACTTTC
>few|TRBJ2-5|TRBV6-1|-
CAYSLNQETQYF
TGTGCCTACTCTTTGAACCAAGAGACCCAGTACTTC
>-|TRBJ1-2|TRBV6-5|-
CASSYRGGSYGYTF
TGTGCCAGCAGTTACCGGGGGGGGTCCTATGGCTACACCTTC
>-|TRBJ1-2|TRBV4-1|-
CASSQGSGNYGYTF
TGCGCCAGCAGCCAAGGATCAGGGAACTATGGCTACACCTTC
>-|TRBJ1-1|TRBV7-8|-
CASSLNLTPGGYPFF
TGTGCCAGCAGCTTAAACTTGACACCCGGCGGGTACCCTTTCTTT
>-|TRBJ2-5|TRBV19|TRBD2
CASSMRGASGTQYF
TGTGCCAGTAGTATGCGGGGGGCCTCGGGGACCCAGTACTTC
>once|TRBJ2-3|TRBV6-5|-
CASRTGTLRTDTQYF
TGTGCCAGCAGGACCGGGACACTTCGCACAGATACGCAGTATTTT